The 15 T cell receptor beta chains reported below all come from one sample, sequenced in a study of T cell responses to AZD1222 COVID-19 vaccine. The data were produced by immunoSEQ multiplex PCR, yet TCRdb's version contains in-frame clones alone and is incomplete. The top ten clones hold roughly 2.8% of a sample with under 150,000 clones, around 93% of them seen once. The source was peripheral blood, collected on day 0 of AZD1222 vaccination. The receptor set was obtained from an adult in good health.

V gene TRBV5-1 combines with J gene TRBJ2-5; no firm D call. Trimming pared 4 bases from V and 1 base from J, leaving 14 bases between. This CDR3 region has 15 residues. In germline, CDR1 is SGHRS, CDR2 YFSETQ. The CDR3, as DNA: TGCGCCAGCAGCCCAAGCGCCCAAACCCAAGAGACCCAGTACTTC. This sequence encodes CASSPSAQTQETQYF.

The chain carries TRBV14 and TRBJ2-7, with D uncertain. The CDR3 length is 13 residues. Germline CDR1 is SGHDN and CDR2 is FVKESK. Deletions cut 6 bases from V and 0 bases from J, with 9 bases between. Here the CDR3 DNA reads TGTGCCAGCAGTCGCTTCCGCTCCTACGAGCAGTACTTC. Encoded protein: CASSRFRSYEQYF.

The chain recombines TRBV2 with TRBJ2-7; perhaps TRBD2 as D (6 bases). The CDR3 length is 13 residues. Trimming took off 8 bases at V and 3 bases at J, with 14 bases between the two ends. Germline loops: CDR1 SNHLY, CDR2 FYNNEI. The CDR3, as DNA: TGTGCCAGCCATTTCGGGCGGGACTACGAGCAGTACTTC. It is translated as CASHFGRDYEQYF.

V gene TRBV11-2 combines with J gene TRBJ1-2; possible D gene TRBD1, 5 bases. The germline gives CDR1 SGHAT, CDR2 FQNNGV. This CDR3 has 16 amino acids. V was clipped by 1 base and J by 4 bases, with 16 bases between them. DNA of the CDR3: TGTGCCAGCAGCTTAGGGGCCTGGGTAGACAGCTATGGCTACACCTTC. Its protein product is CASSLGAWVDSYGYTF.

The V gene is TRBV9, the J gene TRBJ1-2, with D perhaps TRBD1 (5 bases). This CDR3 region has 15 residues. V was pared by 0 bases and J by 4 bases, with 13 bases between. The germline gives CDR1 SGDLS, CDR2 YYNGEE. The CDR3 DNA reads as TGTGCCAGCAGCGTAGCTACGTCAGGGACCTATGGCTACACCTTC. The encoded protein is CASSVATSGTYGYTF.

A word on this clone: The sample holds other DNA sequences that translate to the same CDR3. The V gene is TRBV14, the J gene TRBJ1-2; no firm D call. Trimming stripped 0 bases from V and 3 bases from J, with 5 bases between. Germline V lookup: CDR1 SGHDN, CDR2 FVKESK. CDR3 length equals 13 residues. The DNA for the CDR3 is TGTGCCAGCAGCCAAGAGCGCCACTATGGCTACACCTTC. Protein sequence: CASSQERHYGYTF.

V and J are TRBV6-5 and TRBJ1-5, with 8 bases lining up with TRBD1. Germline V gene data show CDR1 as MNHEY and CDR2 as SVGAGI. J lost 6 bases, V lost 2 bases, and 9 bases had no gene match. The CDR3 has 16 residues. The DNA of the CDR3 is TGTGCCAGCAGTTACCAAACAGGGGGTGGCATTCAGCCCCAGCATTTT. Encoded protein: CASSYQTGGGIQPQHF.

This chain uses TRBV4-2 with TRBJ2-3; D might be TRBD2 (7 bases). The germline gives CDR1 LGHNA, CDR2 YNFKEQ. The CDR3 consists of 17 residues. The V end lost 0 bases, the J end lost 1 base, and 14 bases lay between the germline ends. The CDR3 sequence: CASSQDFAGARTDTQYF. As DNA, the CDR3 is TGTGCCAGCAGCCAAGATTTCGCGGGGGCACGCACAGATACGCAGTATTTT.

The gene calls are TRBV9 and TRBJ1-5, with 9 positions matching TRBD1. Trimming at V came to 3 bases and at J to 4 bases, leaving 5 bases not matched to a gene. The CDR3 contains 15 residues. Germline V gives CDR1 SGDLS, CDR2 YYNGEE. The CDR3 here is CASSARTGENQPQHF. CDR3 DNA sequence: TGTGCCAGCAGCGCTCGGACAGGGGAGAATCAGCCCCAGCATTTT.

The genes are TRBV5-1 and TRBJ1-1; D is uncertain. CDR3 length: 15 residues. Trimming left V 7 bases short and J 1 base short, with 17 bases between. Germline V gene lookup returns CDR1 SGHRS and CDR2 YFSETQ. This chain's CDR3 is CASLESPASNTEAFF. CDR3 coding DNA: TGCGCCAGCCTAGAGAGTCCAGCCTCGAACACTGAAGCTTTCTTT.

The V gene is TRBV19, the J gene TRBJ2-4; possibly TRBD2 for D (6 bases). The V gene's germline CDR1 is LNHDA and CDR2 SQIVND (reference sequence). Trimming took off 2 bases at V and 0 bases at J, with 11 bases between the two ends. The CDR3 runs 16 residues. This chain's CDR3 is CASSIPGGAAKNIQYF. CDR3 in DNA: TGTGCCAGTAGTATACCCGGGGGTGCAGCCAAAAACATTCAGTACTTC.

The chain links TRBV19 to TRBJ2-2; D remains unclear. V lost 3 bases and J 4 bases, leaving 9 bases between the germline ends. This CDR3 is 14 amino acids long. CDR1 and CDR2 from the germline V gene are LNHDA and SQIVND (reference sequence). Written as DNA, the CDR3 is TGTGCCAGTAGTATCGTGGCGGTCACCGGGGAGCTGTTTTTT. Translating gives CASSIVAVTGELFF.

The chain employs TRBV28 and TRBJ2-1; 11 bases map to TRBD1. The V segment lost 5 bases and the J segment 4 bases; nucleotides outside the gene matches: 7. The CDR3 has 16 residues. Germline V gene sequence: CDR1 MDHEN, CDR2 SYDVKM. This CDR3 reads CASSLPGQGVYNEQFF. The CDR3 DNA is TGTGCCAGCAGTCTACCGGGACAGGGGGTTTACAATGAGCAGTTCTTC.

The chain is built from TRBV27 and TRBJ1-2; TRBD1 aligns across 7 bases. Germline assignment: CDR1 MNHEY and CDR2 SMNVEV (reference sequence). V dropped 5 bases and J dropped 2; count of bases not matched to a gene: 8. The CDR3 loop spans 15 amino acids. CDR3 loop: CASSPGDSANYGYTF. The CDR3 bases are TGTGCCAGCAGTCCCGGGGACAGTGCGAACTATGGCTACACCTTC.

The V call is TRBV6-5, the J call TRBJ1-2; D remains ambiguous. The CDR3 covers 14 residues. In germline, CDR1 is MNHEY, CDR2 SVGAGI. V dropped 6 bases and J dropped 8 bases, with 19 bases sitting between them. The DNA for the CDR3 is TGTGCCAGCAGCCGGACTAGGGAAGGGTTCGGCTACACCTTC. Translated, it gives CASSRTREGFGYTF.